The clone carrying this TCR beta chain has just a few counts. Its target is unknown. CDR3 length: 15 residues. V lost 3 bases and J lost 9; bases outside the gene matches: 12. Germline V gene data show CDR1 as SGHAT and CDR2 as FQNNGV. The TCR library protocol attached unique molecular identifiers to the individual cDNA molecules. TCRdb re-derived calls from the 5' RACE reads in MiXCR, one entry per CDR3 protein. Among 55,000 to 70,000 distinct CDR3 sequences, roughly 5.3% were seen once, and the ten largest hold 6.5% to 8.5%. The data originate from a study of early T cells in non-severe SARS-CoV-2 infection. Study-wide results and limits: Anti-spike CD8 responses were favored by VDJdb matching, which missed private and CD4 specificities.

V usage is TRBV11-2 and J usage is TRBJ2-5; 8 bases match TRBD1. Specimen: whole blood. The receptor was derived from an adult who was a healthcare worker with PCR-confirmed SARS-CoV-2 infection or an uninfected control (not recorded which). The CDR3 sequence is CASSLLGQGARAQYF. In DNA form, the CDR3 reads TGTGCCAGCAGCTTGCTTGGGCAGGGGGCGAGGGCCCAGTACTTC.